What follows describes a single T cell receptor beta chain. Deletions cut 8 bases from V and 0 bases from J, with 7 bases between. CDR1 is SGHTA, CDR2 FQGNSA, per germline. CDR3 length: 13 amino acids. Original processing methods: Reference gene primer amplification gave nucleated cell count estimates. This table comes from immunoSEQ multiplex PCR, and its TCRdb copy is limited to in-frame clones, with some not included. V and J calls and clone size are those listed in that table; D and trimming were worked out from the DNA. The sample consists of about 74,000 clones, around 76% of them appearing once. This sample was taken from a study of blood T cell repertoires in COVID-19. Whole-study context: The study drew acute and convalescent COVID-19 samples from the United States, Italy and Spain. T cells, B-cell-depleted T cells, or PBMCs supplied cDNA or gDNA.

The clonotype comes from a man aged 65-85 years with active or convalescent COVID-19. V gene TRBV7-2 combines with J gene TRBJ1-4; D may be TRBD1 (5 bases). Source material: peripheral blood. CDR3 DNA: TGTGCCAGCGCGACAGCAACTAATGAAAAACTGTTTTTT. Translated: CASATATNEKLFF.